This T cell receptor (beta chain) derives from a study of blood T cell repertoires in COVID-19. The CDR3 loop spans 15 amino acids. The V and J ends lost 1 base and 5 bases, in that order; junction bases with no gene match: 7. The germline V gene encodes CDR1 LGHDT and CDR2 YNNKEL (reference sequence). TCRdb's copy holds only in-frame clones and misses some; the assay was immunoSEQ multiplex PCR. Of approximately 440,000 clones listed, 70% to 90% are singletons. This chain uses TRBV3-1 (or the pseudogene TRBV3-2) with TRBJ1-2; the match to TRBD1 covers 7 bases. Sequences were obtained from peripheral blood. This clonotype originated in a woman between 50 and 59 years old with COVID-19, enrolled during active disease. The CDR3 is CASSQGGQGVYGYTF. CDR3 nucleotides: TGTGCCAGCAGCCAAGGTGGCCAGGGGGTTTATGGCTACACCTTC.